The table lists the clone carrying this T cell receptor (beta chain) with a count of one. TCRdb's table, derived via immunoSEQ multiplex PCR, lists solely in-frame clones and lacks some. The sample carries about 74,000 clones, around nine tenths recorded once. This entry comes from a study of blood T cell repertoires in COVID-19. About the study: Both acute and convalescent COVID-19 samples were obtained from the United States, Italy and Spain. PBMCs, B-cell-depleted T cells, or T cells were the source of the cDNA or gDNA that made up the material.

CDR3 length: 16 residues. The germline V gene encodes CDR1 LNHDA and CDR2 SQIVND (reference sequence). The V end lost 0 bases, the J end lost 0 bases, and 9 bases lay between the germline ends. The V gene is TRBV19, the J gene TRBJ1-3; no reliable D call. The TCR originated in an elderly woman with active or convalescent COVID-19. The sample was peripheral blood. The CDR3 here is CASSIDRGSSGNTIYF. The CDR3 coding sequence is TGTGCCAGTAGTATAGACCGTGGCTCCTCTGGAAACACCATATATTTT. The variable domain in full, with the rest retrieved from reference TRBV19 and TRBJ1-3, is DGGITQSPKYLFRKEGQNVTLSCEQNLNHDAMYWYRQDPGQGLRLIYYSQIVNDFQKGDIAEGYSVSREKKESFPLTVTSAQKNPTAFYLCASSIDRGSSGNTIYFGEGSWLTVV.